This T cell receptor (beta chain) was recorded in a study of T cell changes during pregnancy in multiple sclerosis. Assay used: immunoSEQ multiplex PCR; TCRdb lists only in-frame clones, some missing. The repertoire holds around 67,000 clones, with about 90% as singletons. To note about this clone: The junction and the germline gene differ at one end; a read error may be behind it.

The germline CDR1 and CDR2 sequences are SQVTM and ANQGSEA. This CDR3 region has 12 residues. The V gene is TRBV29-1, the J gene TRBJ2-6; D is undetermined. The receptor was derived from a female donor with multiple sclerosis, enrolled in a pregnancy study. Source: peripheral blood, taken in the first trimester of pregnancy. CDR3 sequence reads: CSFLSVANVLTF. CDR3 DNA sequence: TGCAGTTTTCTATCTGTGGCCAACGTCCTGACTTTC.